Reported below is one T cell receptor beta chain. No antigen is known for it. A 5'RACE template-switching step, the method used to make TCR cDNA, added a universal primer site and UMIs. Each CDR3 protein gets one entry after TCRdb re-called the 5' RACE reads with MiXCR. The sample lists fewer than 500,000 distinct CDR3 sequences, around a sixth occurring once. The CDR3 length is 14 residues. The germline CDR1 and CDR2 sequences are MNHNS and SASEGT. Deletions cut 8 bases from V and 0 bases from J, with 13 bases between. The source of the sample is a study of T cells after yellow fever vaccination. Study information: It was SMART-Seq v4 Ultra Low Input that prepared the fractions with low cell numbers.

Whole-study results and caveats: Post-booster reappearance was seen for most primary-vaccination clones (just under 97% CD4, 75% to 90% CD8). Shared CD4/CD8 clonotypes were a small share, likely from convergent recombination.

This sample comprised PBMCs, obtained before the yellow fever booster vaccination. The genes are TRBV6-1 and TRBJ1-2, with D unresolved. This clonotype was sampled from a young man who received the YFV17D yellow fever vaccine. The CDR3: CASGPRASNYGYTF. The CDR3, as DNA: TGTGCCAGCGGCCCGCGGGCCTCTAACTATGGCTACACCTTC.